This TCR beta chain was captured by sequencing in a study of T cell responses to AZD1222 COVID-19 vaccine. Libraries were prepared by immunoSEQ multiplex PCR; TCRdb keeps only in-frame clonotypes and omits some of them. Of tens of thousands of clones listed, roughly nine tenths were seen once; the top ten hold about 9%. This CDR3 has 14 residues. V lost 4 bases, J lost 5 bases, and 7 bases stayed unmatched. Germline CDR1 is SGHKS and CDR2 is YYEKEE (reference sequence). V is TRBV5-5 and J is TRBJ1-2, with 8 bases fitting TRBD1. The TCR was taken from an adult who received the AZD1222 COVID-19 vaccine. The starting material was peripheral blood, obtained 28 days after the second AZD1222 dose. The CDR3 DNA is TGTGCCAGCAGCGGGACAGGTGCGACTTATGGCTACACCTTC. Protein: CASSGTGATYGYTF.